This is a list of T cell receptor beta chains from one sample in a study of CD8+ T cells in alopecia areata. The protocol was immunoSEQ multiplex PCR, while the TCRdb copy is restricted to in-frame clones and leaves out a portion. The sample lists about 250,000 clones, 67% seen once, with 1.2% in the top ten. The sequences come from CD4+ T cells sorted from blood, collected at week 0. These receptors all stem from a human donor with alopecia areata. The CDR3 runs from the conserved cysteine through the conserved F or W.

>TRBV30|TRBJ1-2
CAWRGTDYGYTF
>TRBV9|TRBJ2-1
CASSAGPVGNEQFF
>TRBV29-1|TRBJ2-2
CSVVLGTNTGELFF
>TRBV4-2|TRBJ1-6
CASSQVLPGNSPLHF
>TRBV9|TRBJ2-3
CASSALQGVLTDTQYF
>TRBV29-1|TRBJ1-1
CSVYRQRAEAFF
>TRBV27|TRBJ1-2
CASSEQGEGYGYTF
>TRBV6-1|TRBJ1-6
CASVGFNSPLHF
>TRBV14|TRBJ2-3
CASSHGVTDTQYF
>TRBV5-6|TRBJ2-4
CASTRIQGGNIQYF
>TRBV4-2|TRBJ2-3
CASSRDLGVRTDTQYF
>TRBV29-1|TRBJ1-1
CSVVEIGLNTEAFF
>TRBV25-1|TRBJ1-2
CASSEGFNYGYTF
>TRBV29-1|TRBJ2-7
CSVVRQGIQYEQYF
>TRBV19|TRBJ1-6
CASLGTGYNSPLHF
>TRBV7-2|TRBJ1-2
CASSLGRTDNYGYTF
>TRBV30|TRBJ2-3
CAWSPGLAGASTDTQYF
>TRBV5-4|TRBJ2-5
CASSTGQGEETQYF
>TRBV27|TRBJ2-1
CASSVGLADNEQFF
>TRBV29-1|TRBJ1-1
CSVSLKGNTEAFF
>TRBV30|TRBJ2-3
CAWSVRTDTQYF
>TRBV6-5|TRBJ1-1
CASSYSTGGTEAFF
>TRBV6-5|TRBJ1-5
CASSRDRGGDQPQHF
>TRBV29-1|TRBJ2-3
CNVDQGSTDTQYF
>TRBV7-9|TRBJ2-7
CASSYSGGEQYF
>TRBV6-1|TRBJ1-3
CAAAGSGNTIYF
>TRBV27|TRBJ2-3
CASSLSGTQYF
>TRBV10-3|TRBJ2-3
CAISESGSGAADTQYF
>TRBV29-1|TRBJ1-2
CSVRFSGLNYGYTF
>TRBV30|TRBJ2-7
CAWSFGTQKTEQYF
>TRBV6-5|TRBJ2-5
CASSYSRGEETQYF
>TRBV29-1|TRBJ1-5
CSVAEGISNQPQHF
>TRBV19|TRBJ2-3
CASSPQTSGGAADTQYF
>TRBV7-2|TRBJ2-1
CASSFRTSGEFF
>TRBV4-1|TRBJ2-5
CASSQEGGGVGETQYF
>TRBV4-3|TRBJ2-5
CASSPHSRETQYF
>TRBV9|TRBJ1-5
CASSVTGQSNQPQHF
>TRBV15|TRBJ2-3
CATSRGGVPDTQYF
>TRBV27|TRBJ1-1
CASSLSRNTEAFF
>TRBV30|TRBJ1-5
CAWSVGGSNQPQHF
>TRBV2|TRBJ2-7
CASSEVNGPYEQYF
>TRBV27|TRBJ1-1
CASSSSFGAFF
>TRBV29-1|TRBJ1-6
CSVLDRAGSPLHF
>TRBV7-9|TRBJ2-7
CASSPGTSEQYF
>TRBV7-9|TRBJ1-2
CASSLDGTYGYTF